Listed here are 23 T cell receptor beta chains from one sample, sequenced in a study of T cell responses to AZD1222 COVID-19 vaccine. Clones were sequenced by immunoSEQ multiplex PCR, and TCRdb holds only the in-frame ones, with some missing. Among about 95,000 clones, about 88% were seen once, and the ten largest hold 3.5% to 4.5%. The input for sequencing was peripheral blood, taken on day 0 of AZD1222 vaccination. These receptor sequences come from an adult in good health.

The chain employs TRBV7-9 and TRBJ2-3, with D hard to call. The CDR3 extends over 14 amino acids. Trimming cost V 0 bases and J 6 bases, with 10 bases left between them. CDR1 and CDR2 from the germline V gene are SEHNR and FQNEAQ (reference sequence). Here the CDR3 reads CASSLAVVADTQYF. CDR3 sequence (DNA): TGTGCCAGCAGCTTAGCCGTAGTAGCTGATACGCAGTATTTT. Full variable domain (rest looked up from reference TRBV7-9 and TRBJ2-3): DTGVSQNPRHKITKRGQNVTFRCDPISEHNRLYWYRQTLGQGPEFLTYFQNEAQLEKSRLLSDRFSAERPKGSFSTLEIQRTEQGDSAMYLCASSLAVVADTQYFGPGTRLTVL.

V gene TRBV20-1 combines with J gene TRBJ1-1, with TRBD1 identical over 8 bases. The germline V gene encodes CDR1 DFQATT and CDR2 SNEGSKA (reference sequence). The V gene end was trimmed by 4 bases and the J gene end by 3 bases; junction bases not matched to a gene: 4. The CDR3 length is 13 residues. CDR3 DNA: TGCAGTGCTAATGACAGGGGATACACTGAAGCTTTCTTT. It encodes CSANDRGYTEAFF.

The J gene is TRBJ1-1, the V gene TRBV30; 8 nucleotides align to TRBD1. Germline assignment: CDR1 GTSNPN and CDR2 SVGIG (reference sequence). The CDR3 has 19 amino acids. Trimming removed 0 bases from V and 2 bases from J; junction bases left unmatched: 17. The CDR3 bases are TGTGCCTGGAGTGTGGCCAATTACCTTCGGACAGGGAGCAACACTGAAGCTTTCTTT. It is translated as CAWSVANYLRTGSNTEAFF.

The V and J genes are TRBV5-8 and TRBJ1-5; 9 bases align to TRBD1. The CDR3 length is 14 residues. Germline assignment: CDR1 SGHTS and CDR2 YDEGEE. The trim removed 4 bases at V and 4 bases at J, leaving 3 bases unmatched. The CDR3 spells CASSTGQGNQPQHF. The CDR3, as DNA: TGTGCCAGCAGCACAGGACAGGGGAATCAGCCCCAGCATTTT.

The CDR3 DNA sequence: TGTGCCAGCAGCTTAATTCCTTTACCGGATACTGAAGCTTTCTTT. Its translation: CASSLIPLPDTEAFF. This rearrangement joins TRBV7-3 to TRBJ1-1, with unresolved D. The CDR3 covers 15 residues. V was clipped by 1 base and J by 5 bases, with 14 bases between them. From germline, CDR1 is SGHTA and CDR2 FQGTGA.

V gene TRBV6-4 combines with J gene TRBJ2-2; no firm D call. Germline CDR1 MRHNA, CDR2 SNTAGT. The V gene lost 6 bases and the J gene lost 6 bases, with 14 bases spanning the gap. This CDR3 contains 14 residues. This chain's CDR3 is CASSYLRFAGELFF. CDR3 DNA: TGTGCCAGCAGCTACTTAAGGTTCGCCGGGGAGCTGTTTTTT.

The chain links TRBV19 to TRBJ1-3; perhaps TRBD1 as D (5 bases). This CDR3 contains 15 residues. The V gene lost 7 bases and the J gene lost 1 base, with 14 bases spanning the gap. The germline V gene has CDR1 LNHDA and CDR2 SQIVND (reference sequence). The CDR3 coding sequence is TGTGCCAGTACCCGGGACGTGTTGTCTGGAAACACCATATATTTT. It is translated as CASTRDVLSGNTIYF.

The genes are TRBV7-9 and TRBJ1-5; D may be TRBD1 (6 bases). Trimming pared 3 bases from V and 9 bases from J, leaving 15 bases between. This CDR3 is built from 14 residues. In germline, CDR1 is SEHNR, CDR2 FQNEAQ (reference sequence). CDR3 residues: CASSFEQGPWPQHF. DNA for the CDR3: TGTGCCAGCAGCTTTGAGCAGGGGCCGTGGCCCCAGCATTTT.

This chain uses TRBV7-2 with TRBJ2-3, with 13 positions matching TRBD2. This CDR3 region has 18 residues. CDR1 SGHTA and CDR2 FQGNSA come from the germline V gene. Losses at the gene ends were 4 bases for V and 0 bases for J; bases not matched to a gene: 7. CDR3 DNA sequence: TGTGCCAGCAGCTCCCGACTAGCGGGGGGAACTAGCACAGATACGCAGTATTTT. This codes for CASSSRLAGGTSTDTQYF.

The J gene is TRBJ2-7, the V gene TRBV25-1, with D unclear. From germline, CDR1 is MGHDK and CDR2 SYGVNS. Trimming stripped 4 bases from V and 0 bases from J, with 13 bases between. This CDR3 is built from 15 residues. The CDR3: CASSVQDGTSYEQYF. The CDR3, as DNA: TGTGCCAGCAGTGTTCAGGACGGAACCTCCTACGAGCAGTACTTC.

J is TRBJ2-1 and V is TRBV28; unclear D gene. Trimming took off 3 bases at V and 0 bases at J, with 9 bases between the two ends. CDR3 length equals 15 residues. The germline V gene has CDR1 MDHEN and CDR2 SYDVKM. Here the CDR3 reads CASSFPAYSYNEQFF. DNA of the CDR3: TGTGCCAGCAGTTTTCCCGCCTACTCCTACAATGAGCAGTTCTTC.

The chain couples TRBV27 to TRBJ1-6; 7 bases align to TRBD1. Unmatched junction bases numbered 2, after V lost 2 bases and J lost 4 bases. The CDR3 runs to 15 residues. Germline values: CDR1 MNHEY, CDR2 SMNVEV (reference sequence). The CDR3 region is CASSLGQVYNSPLHF. The CDR3, as DNA: TGTGCCAGCAGTTTAGGACAGGTGTATAATTCACCCCTCCACTTT.

The chain has TRBV9 and TRBJ2-3; 7 bases align to TRBD2. Unmatched junction bases numbered 5, after V lost 0 bases and J lost 1 base. The CDR3 contains 16 residues. Germline V gene lookup returns CDR1 SGDLS and CDR2 YYNGEE. The CDR3 DNA reads as TGTGCCAGCAGCGTAGCTCCCACTAGCGGCACAGATACGCAGTATTTT. It yields the protein CASSVAPTSGTDTQYF.

The table lists this clone with a few counts. The chain's CDR3 is CASSPPRSMNTEAFF. The CDR3 region has the DNA TGTGCCAGCTCACCACCCCGCAGTATGAACACTGAAGCTTTCTTT. The chain combines TRBV18 with TRBJ1-1, with D hard to call. The CDR3 totals 15 residues. V was pared by 0 bases and J by 0 bases, with 8 bases between. Germline V gene sequence: CDR1 KGHSH, CDR2 LQKENI.

The rearrangement uses TRBV10-3 and TRBJ1-2; D ambiguous. Germline assignment: CDR1 ENHRY and CDR2 SYGVKD. The germline V and J ends were trimmed by 4 bases and 0 bases, with 3 bases remaining between them. CDR3 size: 12 residues. The CDR3 nucleotides are TGTGCCATCAGTGGGACTAACTATGGCTACACCTTC. Amino acid sequence: CAISGTNYGYTF.

The chain is built from TRBV29-1 and TRBJ1-2, with D unresolved. Per germline, CDR1 SQVTM and CDR2 ANQGSEA. The CDR3 is 13 residues long. V lost 6 bases to trimming and J lost 4 bases, with 15 bases between them. The CDR3 region is CSVQTGPSYGYTF. The CDR3 nucleotides read TGCAGCGTGCAAACCGGGCCAAGCTATGGCTACACCTTC.

In this sample, this clone turned up a few times. J is TRBJ2-3 and V is TRBV6-2 or TRBV6-3; 7 nucleotides align to TRBD2. With V trimmed by 6 bases and J by 3 bases, 6 bases remained unmatched. There are 14 residues in the CDR3. The germline V gene has CDR1 MNHEY and CDR2 SVGEGT. The CDR3 nucleotides are TGTGCCAGCAGCCGTGGACTAGATACAGATACGCAGTATTTT. Protein: CASSRGLDTDTQYF.

V gene TRBV28 combines with J gene TRBJ1-2; D not certain. Germline-derived CDR1 and CDR2 are MDHEN and SYDVKM. Trimming stripped 8 bases from V and 2 bases from J, with 12 bases between. The CDR3 runs to 13 residues. CDR3 DNA sequence: TGTGCCAGCGGAAGGAAGGCAAACTATGGCTACACCTTC. It codes for CASGRKANYGYTF.

The rearrangement links TRBV27 to TRBJ1-2; D uncertain. Germline-derived CDR1 and CDR2 are MNHEY and SMNVEV (reference sequence). The germline V and J ends were trimmed by 8 bases and 5 bases, with 15 bases remaining between them. The CDR3 extends over 13 amino acids. The CDR3 region is CASSGRRGYGYTF. In DNA form, the CDR3 reads TGTGCCAGCTCCGGCCGGCGCGGGTATGGCTACACCTTC.

V gene TRBV18 combines with J gene TRBJ1-3; D unresolved. Germline assignment: CDR1 KGHSH and CDR2 LQKENI. The CDR3 has 16 amino acids. V was clipped by 0 bases and J by 2 bases, with 11 bases between them. The CDR3 DNA sequence: TGTGCCAGCTCACCACCAGGTCGAGGGACTGGAAACACCATATATTTT. Protein product: CASSPPGRGTGNTIYF.

The chain has TRBV18 and TRBJ1-2; 8 bases are a match to TRBD1. The V gene's germline CDR1 is KGHSH and CDR2 LQKENI. There are 15 residues in the CDR3. The ends lost 2 bases at V and 2 bases at J; junction bases unmatched: 4. The DNA for the CDR3 is TGTGCCAGCTCACCAGGGCAGGGGGCCAACTATGGCTACACCTTC. This gives the protein CASSPGQGANYGYTF.

The chain uses TRBV6-5 and TRBJ1-1; no clear D. V shed 5 bases and J shed 6 bases, with 16 bases lying between them. Germline-derived CDR1 and CDR2 are MNHEY and SVGAGI. The CDR3 extends over 14 amino acids. CDR3 sequence: CASSPSNGIPEAFF. As DNA, the CDR3 is TGTGCCAGCAGTCCTAGTAACGGGATACCTGAAGCTTTCTTT.

The chain combines TRBV3-1 (or the pseudogene TRBV3-2) with TRBJ2-1; 9 nucleotides align to TRBD2. Germline trimming cut 3 bases from V and 6 bases from J; bases unmatched to any gene: 6. The length of the CDR3 is 15 residues. The germline V gene encodes CDR1 LGHDT and CDR2 YNNKEL (reference sequence). The CDR3 sequence is CASSQARRGGNEQFF. Here the CDR3 DNA reads TGTGCCAGCAGCCAGGCCAGGCGGGGGGGCAATGAGCAGTTCTTC.